The 30 T cell receptor beta chains below were found in one sample sequenced in a study of shared clonotypes between healthy human individuals. The assay was immunoSEQ multiplex PCR, and TCRdb's table has in-frame clones only and misses some. In the table there are about 980,000 clones, around 80% of which are singletons. Sequencing was performed on memory CD4+ T cells sorted from blood. The sample's subset: CD45RA-negative fraction. These receptor sequences come from a man between 18 and 29 years old in good health.

The V gene is TRBV29-1, the J gene TRBJ2-5; 7 nucleotides align to TRBD1. The DNA matches TRBJ2-7 better at its end, which makes the J call doubtful. CDR1 is SQVTM, CDR2 ANQGSEA, per germline. The CDR3 totals 11 residues. The CDR3 DNA follows: TGCAGCGCACGCACAGGGGCCGAGCAGTACTTC. It codes for CSARTGAEQYF.

The chain uses TRBV4-3 and TRBJ2-1, with TRBD2 matching 10 bases. The length of the CDR3 is 16 residues. From germline, CDR1 is LGHNA and CDR2 YSLEER. J gave up 10 bases and V 0 bases, and 9 bases lay outside the gene matches. Written as DNA, the CDR3 is TGCGCCAGCAGCCAAGAAACCCTAGCGGGAGAGGGGGAGCAGTTCTTC. Protein: CASSQETLAGEGEQFF.

The chain links TRBV6-5 to TRBJ1-2; D gene unclear. The V end was cut by 5 bases, the J end by 8 bases, with 12 bases between. Germline CDR1 MNHEY, CDR2 SVGAGI. This CDR3 region has 12 residues. This chain's CDR3 is CASSPRGTGYTF. The CDR3 nucleotides are TGTGCCAGCAGTCCTCGGGGTACCGGCTACACCTTC.

The chain couples TRBV18 to TRBJ1-1; tentative D call: TRBD1 (6 bases). V gave up 3 bases and J gave up 11 bases, with 25 bases separating them. The CDR3 is made up of 16 amino acids. Germline values: CDR1 KGHSH, CDR2 LQKENI. The CDR3 reads CASSPPTGVQGIDAFF. CDR3 nucleotide sequence: TGTGCCAGCTCACCTCCGACAGGCGTGCAGGGGATAGATGCTTTCTTT.

In DNA, the CDR3 is TGTGCCAGCAGTTTACTGCAGGGTGGCAGAAACACCATATATTTT. It is translated as CASSLLQGGRNTIYF. The genes are TRBV28 and TRBJ1-3, with D tentatively TRBD1 (5 bases). CDR3 length equals 15 residues. V was cut by 2 bases and J by 5 bases, with 13 bases left in between. From germline, CDR1 is MDHEN and CDR2 SYDVKM.

The chain employs TRBV19 and TRBJ2-4, with D perhaps TRBD1 (6 bases). The CDR3 spans 14 residues. Germline CDR1 LNHDA, CDR2 SQIVND (reference sequence). Between the trimmed V and J ends, which lost 1 base and 5 bases, there was a span of 9 bases. This CDR3 is CASSIGGGENIQYF. DNA for the CDR3: TGTGCCAGTAGTATAGGAGGGGGAGAAAACATTCAGTACTTC.

The chain has TRBV7-2 and TRBJ2-2; D remains unclear. Between the trimmed V and J ends, which lost 5 bases and 6 bases, there was a span of 10 bases. Germline CDR1 and CDR2: SGHTA and FQGNSA. The CDR3 contains 13 residues. CDR3 coding DNA: TGTGCCAGCAGCCCTACCCGACCCGGGGAGCTGTTTTTT. This translates into CASSPTRPGELFF.

With respect to this clone: Distinct nucleotide sequences in the sample also encode this CDR3. The chain has TRBV7-3 and TRBJ2-3; perhaps D is TRBD1 or TRBD2 (5 bases each). This CDR3 is 14 amino acids long. Per the germline V gene, CDR1 is SGHTA and CDR2 is FQGTGA. Trimming removed 0 bases from V and 2 bases from J, with 6 bases in between. The CDR3 DNA reads as TGTGCCAGCAGCTTAACGGGGACCACAGATACGCAGTATTTT. This gives the protein CASSLTGTTDTQYF.

The chain combines TRBV7-9 with TRBJ2-3; 7 bases agree with TRBD1. The V segment lost 2 bases and the J segment 4 bases; nucleotides outside the gene matches: 3. This CDR3 has 14 amino acids. Per germline, CDR1 SEHNR and CDR2 FQNEAQ (reference sequence). CDR3 DNA sequence: TGTGCCAGCAGCTTACAGGGGGTAGCAGATACGCAGTATTTT. Amino acids: CASSLQGVADTQYF.

The J gene is TRBJ2-7, the V gene TRBV28; D possibly corresponds to TRBD1 (6 bases). This CDR3 region has 14 residues. Trimming took 6 bases from V and 0 from J, leaving 12 bases between them. Germline CDR1 is MDHEN and CDR2 is SYDVKM. The CDR3 bases are TGTGCCAGCAGCGACAGGTTCCGCTCCTACGAGCAGTACTTC. Translated, it gives CASSDRFRSYEQYF.

Turning to this clone: It may be a read error: a sequence one base away is much more abundant. Within the sample, other DNA sequences also encode this same CDR3. The chain has TRBV30 and TRBJ2-5; D gene unclear. CDR1 and CDR2 from the germline V gene are GTSNPN and SVGIG (reference sequence). The CDR3 length is 11 residues. The V end lost 0 bases, the J end lost 5 bases, and 4 bases lay between the germline ends. Here the CDR3 reads CAWSVAETQYF. DNA of the CDR3: TGTGCCTGGAGTGTAGCGGAGACCCAGTACTTC. The entire variable domain, with the rest obtained from reference TRBV30 and TRBJ2-5, is as follows: SQTIHQWPATLVQPVGSPLSLECTVEGTSNPNLYWYRQAAGRGLQLLFYSVGIGQISSEVPQNLSASRPQDRQFILSSKKLLLSDSGFYLCAWSVAETQYFGPGTRLLVL.

Comments on this clone: Other DNA sequences in the sample encode the same CDR3. The chain links TRBV18 to TRBJ2-2; 7 bases align to TRBD1. The CDR3 spans 14 residues. Germline CDR1 and CDR2: KGHSH and LQKENI. V dropped 3 bases and J dropped 3; count of bases not matched to a gene: 1. CDR3 DNA: TGTGCCAGCTCACCCCAGGGGGACACCGGGGAGCTGTTTTTT. Translating gives CASSPQGDTGELFF.

The chain combines TRBV29-1 with TRBJ1-1; a possible D gene is TRBD1 (5 bases). This CDR3 contains 13 residues. CDR1 and CDR2 (germline): SQVTM, ANQGSEA. V was trimmed by 4 bases and J by 4 bases, leaving 13 bases between them. CDR3 amino acids: CSVVEDGGTEAFF. The CDR3 coding sequence is TGCAGCGTTGTAGAGGATGGGGGCACTGAAGCTTTCTTT.

In this sample, this clone turned up a few times. This chain uses TRBV4-1 with TRBJ1-5, with D hard to call. This CDR3 comprises 15 residues. The germline V and J ends were trimmed by 6 bases and 0 bases, with 12 bases remaining between them. Germline CDR1 is MGHRA and CDR2 is YSYEKL. CDR3 protein: CASRIGSYSNQPQHF. The CDR3 nucleotides read TGCGCCAGCAGAATAGGGAGCTATAGCAATCAGCCCCAGCATTTT.

This CDR3 is CASSPPTRQGANYGYTF. CDR3 coding DNA: TGTGCCAGCTCACCACCCACCCGACAGGGGGCCAACTATGGCTACACCTTC. J is TRBJ1-2 and V is TRBV18; 10 bases line up with TRBD1. The CDR3 sequence is 17 residues long. Germline V gives CDR1 KGHSH, CDR2 LQKENI. Germline trimming cut 0 bases from V and 2 bases from J; bases unmatched to any gene: 6. Filled out from reference TRBV18 and TRBJ1-2, the complete variable domain reads NAGVMQNPRHLVRRRGQEARLRCSPMKGHSHVYWYRQLPEEGLKFMVYLQKENIIDESGMPKERFSAEFPKEGPSILRIQQVVRGDSAAYFCASSPPTRQGANYGYTFGSGTRLTVV.

The rearrangement uses TRBV21-1 and TRBJ1-4. TRBV21-1 is tagged as a pseudogene. CDR3 length: 14 residues. The CDR3 DNA reads TGTGCCAGCAGCAAAGAGGGCAAGCCTGAAAAACTGTTTTTT. Translated: CASSKEGKPEKLFF.

This sequence joins TRBV6-1 and TRBJ2-3, with D tentatively TRBD2 (6 bases). CDR1 and CDR2 (germline): MNHNS, SASEGT. The CDR3 has 15 amino acids. With 2 bases removed from V and 3 bases from J, the gap between germline ends came to 12 bases. CDR3 protein: CASSEPGLSTDTQYF. In nucleotides, the CDR3 is TGTGCCAGCAGTGAACCGGGACTCTCAACAGATACGCAGTATTTT.

The chain joins TRBV10-3 to TRBJ2-3; D gene ambiguous. CDR3 length: 13 residues. The V gene's germline CDR1 is ENHRY and CDR2 SYGVKD. Trimming cost V 7 bases and J 1 base, with 9 bases left between them. The CDR3 spells CAINHRGTDTQYF. The CDR3 coding sequence is TGTGCCATCAACCACCGTGGCACAGATACGCAGTATTTT.

The gene calls are TRBV16 and TRBJ1-5; no clear D. This CDR3 has 16 residues. Germline CDR1 KGHSY, CDR2 FQNENV. V dropped 4 bases and J dropped 8 bases, with 21 bases sitting between them. The CDR3 reads CASSPYGGQVEEPQHF. DNA of the CDR3: TGTGCCAGCAGCCCTTACGGCGGGCAGGTGGAGGAGCCCCAGCATTTT.

This chain uses TRBV2 with TRBJ1-1; D not certain. In germline, CDR1 is SNHLY, CDR2 FYNNEI. V lost 6 bases to trimming and J lost 4 bases, with 15 bases between them. The CDR3 consists of 14 residues. The CDR3 spells CASRISPRTTEAFF. In DNA form, the CDR3 reads TGTGCCAGCAGAATTAGTCCCAGGACCACTGAAGCTTTCTTT.

The chain has TRBV5-6 and TRBJ1-2, with 8 bases lining up with TRBD1. The CDR3 is 15 amino acids. Germline CDR1 and CDR2: SGHDT and YYEEEE. The V gene end was trimmed by 4 bases and the J gene end by 8 bases; junction bases not matched to a gene: 13. Written as DNA, the CDR3 is TGTGCCAGCAGCGAGGATACGACAGGGGCGCGCGGCTACACCTTC. It encodes CASSEDTTGARGYTF.

This clone came up a few times. Possible read error: a much larger clone is one base away. Other DNA sequences from this sample encode an identical CDR3 as well. The V and J genes are TRBV14 and TRBJ1-1; TRBD1 matches at 8 bases. Germline CDR1 SGHDN, CDR2 FVKESK. The CDR3 has 14 residues. V was clipped by 4 bases and J by 1 base; unmatched bases: 2. The CDR3 here is CASSLGQGNTEAFF. The CDR3 coding sequence is TGTGCCAGCAGCCTCGGACAGGGGAACACTGAAGCTTTCTTT. Using reference TRBV14 and TRBJ1-1 for the parts outside the CDR3, the full variable domain is EAGVTQFPSHSVIEKGQTVTLRCDPISGHDNLYWYRRVMGKEIKFLLHFVKESKQDESGMPNNRFLAERTGGTYSTLKVQPAELEDSGVYFCASSLGQGNTEAFFGQGTRLTVV.

This sequence joins TRBV15 and TRBJ2-1, with D perhaps matching TRBD1 (5 bases). V lost 1 base and J 9 bases, leaving 31 bases between the germline ends. From germline, CDR1 is LNHNV and CDR2 YYDKDF (reference sequence). The CDR3 length is 20 residues. In DNA, the CDR3 is TGTGCCACCAGCAGAGGAGGTATCGCAGGGTTCAGATTAAGCCTTGGTGAGCAGTTCTTC. Protein: CATSRGGIAGFRLSLGEQFF. The variable domain in full, with the rest retrieved from reference TRBV15 and TRBJ2-1, is DAMVIQNPRYQVTQFGKPVTLSCSQTLNHNVMYWYQQKSSQAPKLLFHYYDKDFNNEADTPDNFQSRRPNTSFCFLDIRSPGLGDTAMYLCATSRGGIAGFRLSLGEQFFGPGTRLTVL.

This chain joins TRBV2 and TRBJ1-2, with D tentatively TRBD1 (5 bases). The CDR3 totals 13 residues. V shed 4 bases and J shed 0 bases, with 6 bases lying between them. CDR1 is SNHLY and CDR2 is FYNNEI in the germline V gene. CDR3: CASSGQPNYGYTF. CDR3 sequence (DNA): TGTGCCAGCAGTGGACAGCCTAACTATGGCTACACCTTC.

V gene TRBV6-1 combines with J gene TRBJ1-1, with TRBD1 matching 8 bases. With V trimmed by 5 bases and J by 6 bases, 11 bases remained unmatched. Germline loops: CDR1 MNHNS, CDR2 SASEGT. This CDR3 spans 15 amino acids. The CDR3 DNA follows: TGTGCCAGCAGTCTACGGACAGGGTTTCAGGCTGAAGCTTTCTTT. Protein sequence: CASSLRTGFQAEAFF.

This clone turned up a few times. This chain uses TRBV5-5 with TRBJ2-6; D gene unclear. CDR3 length: 17 residues. Trimming cost V 2 bases and J 4 bases, with 16 bases left between them. The germline CDR1 and CDR2 sequences are SGHKS and YYEKEE (reference sequence). The CDR3 protein is CASSLFEPISGANVLTF. CDR3 coding DNA: TGTGCCAGCAGCTTATTCGAACCCATTTCCGGGGCCAACGTCCTGACTTTC.

For this clone: The same CDR3 arises from other DNA sequences in this sample as well. The chain joins TRBV6-1 to TRBJ1-5, with D unresolved. V lost 4 bases to trimming and J lost 0 bases, with 7 bases between them. The CDR3 has 14 residues. The germline V gene encodes CDR1 MNHNS and CDR2 SASEGT. CDR3 sequence reads: CASSGRGSNQPQHF. CDR3 DNA: TGTGCCAGCAGTGGCCGCGGTAGCAATCAGCCCCAGCATTTT.

V is TRBV5-1 and J is TRBJ1-6; D remains unclear. With 5 bases removed from V and 8 bases from J, the gap between germline ends came to 20 bases. This CDR3 spans 16 amino acids. Germline V CDR1 and CDR2: SGHRS, YFSETQ. CDR3 loop: CASSEEALVEDSPLHF. CDR3 nucleotide sequence: TGCGCCAGCAGTGAGGAGGCCCTGGTGGAGGATTCACCCCTCCACTTT.

The chain is built from TRBV10-3 and TRBJ1-3, with 7 bases fitting TRBD1. The germline gives CDR1 ENHRY, CDR2 SYGVKD. The V and J ends lost 2 bases and 0 bases, in that order; junction bases with no gene match: 13. CDR3 length: 19 residues. The CDR3 region is CAISERSDRVSLSGNTIYF. The CDR3 nucleotides read TGTGCCATCAGTGAGAGGTCCGACAGGGTCTCGCTCTCTGGAAACACCATATATTTT.

J is TRBJ2-3 and V is TRBV12-5, with 9 nucleotides matching TRBD2. The trim removed 5 bases at V and 2 bases at J, leaving 5 bases unmatched. From germline, CDR1 is LGHNT and CDR2 FRNRAP. The CDR3 spans 15 residues. The CDR3: CASGRGLAITDTQYF. In nucleotides, the CDR3 is TGTGCTAGTGGTAGGGGACTAGCCATCACAGATACGCAGTATTTT.